The rows below give T cell receptor beta chains drawn from one sample of a study of blood T cell repertoires in COVID-19. The table came from immunoSEQ multiplex PCR; TCRdb's copy has only in-frame clones and leaves some out. Seen here are 46,000 or so clones, around nine tenths observed once, and the top ten hold roughly 15%. Input material: peripheral blood. The origin of the receptors is a man aged 55-75 years with active or convalescent COVID-19. CDR3s include the opening cysteine and the closing phenylalanine or tryptophan. A D gene is named only where the DNA matches it firmly. Size is stated for part of the rows, as once, few or many counts, or as a class when the clone is expanded.

TRBD2	TRBV5-4	TRBJ2-5	-	TGTGCCAGCAGCCGGGGTGATAGCGGGGGACAAGAGACCCAGTACTTC	CASSRGDSGGQETQYF
-	TRBV28	TRBJ2-7	-	TGTGCCAGCAGTTCTGACCGGGACACCTACGAGCAGTACTTC	CASSSDRDTYEQYF
TRBD2	TRBV2	TRBJ2-5	-	TGTGCCAGCAGTGTCGTAGCGGGGGTAAGGGAGACCCAGTACTTC	CASSVVAGVRETQYF
-	TRBV7-8	TRBJ2-7	-	TGTGCCAGCAGCTTAGTTTTCGGCGGGACCTACGAGCAGTACTTC	CASSLVFGGTYEQYF
-	TRBV12-3/TRBV12-4	TRBJ2-5	-	TGTGCCAGCAGTATACAAGAGACCCAGTACTTC	CASSIQETQYF
-	TRBV5-1	TRBJ1-5	-	TGCGCCAGCAGCTTGTCAGGCAATCAGCCCCAGCATTTT	CASSLSGNQPQHF
-	TRBV5-6	TRBJ1-1	once	TGTGCCAGCAGCTTGGCCGGGGATCCTGGTCACACTGAAGCTTTCTTT	CASSLAGDPGHTEAFF
TRBD1	TRBV19	TRBJ1-2	-	TGTGCCAGTAGTATAGGACAGGGGAGTCCTGGCTACACCTTC	CASSIGQGSPGYTF
TRBD2	TRBV28	TRBJ2-3	-	TGTGCCAGCAGTTTGTTTGCGGGGGGGTTGGATACGCAGTATTTT	CASSLFAGGLDTQYF
-	TRBV11-2	TRBJ1-6	-	TGTGCCAGCAGCGTAGAGGTTAGAAATTCACCCCTCCACTTT	CASSVEVRNSPLHF
-	TRBV3-1/TRBV3-2	TRBJ1-6	-	TGTGCCAGCGGGTTATCAGGGCTCGATTCACCCCTCCACTTT	CASGLSGLDSPLHF
-	TRBV18	TRBJ1-6	-	TGTGCCAGCTCACCAGCCTCACGGTATAATTCACCCCTCCACTTT	CASSPASRYNSPLHF
-	TRBV5-1	TRBJ2-3	-	TGCGCCAGCAGCTTCCAGGGAAACCCCACAGATACGCAGTATTTT	CASSFQGNPTDTQYF
TRBD1	TRBV20-1	TRBJ1-4	-	TGCAGTGCTAGTGGACAGGGGAGCCGTAATGAAAAACTGTTTTTT	CSASGQGSRNEKLFF
TRBD1	TRBV30	TRBJ1-6	-	TGTGCCTGGTCACGGACAGGGGGAAATAATTCACCCCTCCACTTT	CAWSRTGGNNSPLHF
-	TRBV18	TRBJ1-1	-	TGTGCCAGCTCATCCTCTGCAGAAATGAACACTGAAGCTTTCTTT	CASSSSAEMNTEAFF
-	TRBV28	TRBJ2-7	-	TGTGCCAGCAGGGTGGCTCTTGGCAGCTCCTACGAGCAGTACTTC	CASRVALGSSYEQYF
-	TRBV23-1	TRBJ1-6	few	TGCGCCAGCAGGATCGCAGGGGCAAGCTCCTATAATTCACCCCTCCACTTT	CASRIAGASSYNSPLHF
TRBD2	TRBV2	TRBJ2-5	-	TGTGCCAGCAGCGCCACTCAGGGAGCGGGGGGAAAAGAGACCCAGTACTTC	CASSATQGAGGKETQYF
TRBD2	TRBV18	TRBJ2-1	-	TGTGCCAGCCAGAAGGGGACTAGCGGGGGTCCCTACAATGAGCAGTTCTTC	CASQKGTSGGPYNEQFF
-	TRBV2	TRBJ1-4	-	TGTGCCAGCAGAAAAGCACAGGGTGAAAAACTGTTTTTT	CASRKAQGEKLFF
-	TRBV4-1	TRBJ1-1	-	TGCGCCAGCAGCCTCAGGGGAGAGAACACTGAAGCTTTCTTT	CASSLRGENTEAFF
TRBD1	TRBV27	TRBJ2-2	-	TGTGCCAGCAGTTTTGGGACAGGGGGCGCGACGGAGCTGTTTTTT	CASSFGTGGATELFF
-	TRBV7-8	TRBJ1-2	-	TGTGCCAGCAGCGCGGGACTGAATTATGGCTACACCTTC	CASSAGLNYGYTF
-	TRBV19	TRBJ1-2	-	TGTGCCAGTAGTCGAGTCCACTATGGCTACACCTTC	CASSRVHYGYTF
-	TRBV4-1	TRBJ1-1	-	TGCGCCAGCAGCCCAACCTTTGGAGGGCTGAACACTGAAGCTTTCTTT	CASSPTFGGLNTEAFF
TRBD1	TRBV25-1	TRBJ2-3	-	TGTGCCAGCAGTCCCATCGGACAGGCCTCCACAGATACGCAGTATTTT	CASSPIGQASTDTQYF
-	TRBV28	TRBJ1-5	-	TGTGCCAGCAGTCAACAACAGGGATATGAGCCCCAGCATTTT	CASSQQQGYEPQHF
-	TRBV18	TRBJ1-1	-	TGTGCCAGCTCACCAGCAGAAAGGGGATGGCGAGGTGCCTCGGCGAACACTGAAGCTTTCTTT	CASSPAERGWRGASANTEAFF
-	TRBV4-1	TRBJ1-2	-	TGCGCCAGCAGCCAAGTTGGGGCGCGGTTCTATGGCTACACCTTC	CASSQVGARFYGYTF
TRBD1	TRBV5-4	TRBJ2-7	-	TGTGCCAGCAGCCCGGGACAGGGAGGTCCCCCAAGCTACTTC	CASSPGQGGPPSYF
TRBD2	TRBV19	TRBJ2-3	-	TGTGCCAGTAGTACACTAGCGTTTGGCACAGATACGCAGTATTTT	CASSTLAFGTDTQYF
TRBD2	TRBV7-3	TRBJ2-7	-	TGTGCCAGCAGCTCTACTAGCGGGGGGCGGGAGCAGTACTTC	CASSSTSGGREQYF
-	TRBV10-2	TRBJ1-5	-	TGCGCCAGCAGTGAGGAACAGATTAATCAGCCCCAGCATTTT	CASSEEQINQPQHF
-	TRBV7-9	TRBJ1-2	-	TGTGCCAGCAGCTTCTCCTTATCAGCTAACTATGGCTACACCTTC	CASSFSLSANYGYTF
-	TRBV5-1	TRBJ2-1	few	TGCGCCAGCAGCCCCGGGACACCCTCCTACAATGAGCAGTTCTTC	CASSPGTPSYNEQFF
-	TRBV10-1	TRBJ2-7	-	TGCGCCCGCACAGAAACCTACGAGCAGTACTTC	CARTETYEQYF
-	TRBV5-1	TRBJ2-7	-	TGCGCCAGCAGCTTGGACCCTACCGGTCTCGAGCAGTACTTC	CASSLDPTGLEQYF
-	TRBV7-9	TRBJ2-5	-	TGTGCCAGCAGCTCCCCGGAGTTCGGAGAGACCCAGTACTTC	CASSSPEFGETQYF
TRBD2	TRBV9	TRBJ2-1	-	TGTGCCAGCAGCGCCCGACTAGCGGGGGGGTACAATGAGCAGTTCTTC	CASSARLAGGYNEQFF
TRBD1	TRBV7-9	TRBJ1-2	few	TGTGCCAGCAGCCCCCGACAGGGAGTAAGGGGCTACACCTTC	CASSPRQGVRGYTF
TRBD1	TRBV3-1/TRBV3-2	TRBJ2-6	-	TGTGCCAGCACCCCGGGACAGGGTACTGGGGCCAACGTCCTGACTTTC	CASTPGQGTGANVLTF
-	TRBV25-1	TRBJ1-1	-	TGTGCCAGCGCTGACTATAACCCGAACACTGAAGCTTTCTTT	CASADYNPNTEAFF
-	TRBV5-1	TRBJ1-2	once	TGCGCCAGCAGCTTGGAGCAGGGTGGCTACACCTTC	CASSLEQGGYTF